The 29 T cell receptor beta chains listed next were all sequenced from one sample in a study of regulatory T cells in long-lasting Graves disease. Sequencing libraries for TCR beta were prepared with iRepertoire HTBI primers and Arm-PCR of CDR3 regions. TCRdb re-called the multiplex PCR reads with MiXCR, one entry per CDR3 protein. This sample has about 420,000 distinct CDR3 sequences, with approximately 16% found just once. Specified time point: newly diagnosed GD, antithyroid drugs for less than 3 months. Researchers made the TCR library from RNA that was extracted from PBMCs. The same specimen was also included in a second study, on T cells in Graves' hyperthyroidism and ophthalmopathy.

The material sequenced was peripheral blood mononuclear cells (PBMCs), taken at new diagnosis, from a patient treated with antithyroid drugs. These receptors were obtained from a woman between 18 and 30 years old with Graves disease.

This clonotype was seen more than once but under ten times. The rearrangement uses TRBV6-2 or TRBV6-3 and TRBJ2-1; weak D call: TRBD2 (6 bases). From germline, CDR1 is MNHEY and CDR2 SVGEGT. The length of the CDR3 is 14 residues. Trimming shortened V by 5 bases and J by 10 bases, and 18 bases separated the two germline ends. The CDR3: CASSGAGIKGEQFF. The CDR3 DNA sequence: TGTGCCAGCAGTGGGGCGGGGATCAAAGGCGAGCAGTTCTTC.

The sample holds one count of this clonotype. The V gene is TRBV10-3, the J gene TRBJ2-6; TRBD1 is a possible D gene (5 bases). Trimming left V 7 bases short and J 2 bases short, with 6 bases between. Germline V gives CDR1 ENHRY, CDR2 SYGVKD. The CDR3 length is 13 residues. Here the CDR3 DNA reads TGTGCCATCACAGGGCCTGGGGCCAACGTCCTGACTTTC. As protein: CAITGPGANVLTF.

On this clonotype itself: At one end the junction does not follow the germline gene, possibly because of a read error. The chain employs TRBV12-3 or TRBV12-4 and TRBJ1-1, with D uncertain. The CDR3 is made up of 14 amino acids. The CDR3 reads CASSLVEVHTEAFF. Here the CDR3 DNA reads TGTGCCAGCAGCTTAGTGGAAGTGCACACTGAAGCTTTCTTT.

This chain connects TRBV6-1 to TRBJ2-2, with D possibly TRBD2 on 5 matching bases. Between the trimmed V and J ends, which lost 3 bases and 0 bases, there was a span of 5 bases. CDR3 length: 14 residues. The V gene's germline CDR1 is MNHNS and CDR2 SASEGT. CDR3 coding DNA: TGTGCCAGCAGTGAGCGGGCGAACACCGGGGAGCTGTTTTTT. Its translation: CASSERANTGELFF.

This clonotype was counted a single time. A single base separates this from a much larger clone, so it may be a read error. The chain links TRBV12-5 to TRBJ2-1, with D perhaps matching TRBD1 (7 bases). This CDR3 spans 16 amino acids. Looked up from germline, CDR1 is LGHNT and CDR2 is FRNRAP. V was clipped by 1 base and J by 2 bases, with 12 bases between them. CDR3 coding DNA: TGTGCTAGTGGTTTGGGGCAGGGGGGCCCCTACAATGAGCAGTTCTTC. It encodes CASGLGQGGPYNEQFF.

A note on this clonotype: It may be a read error: a sequence one base away is much more abundant. The conserved closing phenylalanine or tryptophan is absent in this CDR3, likely reflecting a read error. The V and J genes are TRBV2 and TRBJ2-5, with 10 bases fitting TRBD2. CDR3 length equals 14 residues. V gave up 3 bases and J gave up 4 bases; unmatched junction bases: 2. Per the germline V gene, CDR1 is SNHLY and CDR2 is FYNNEI. As DNA, the CDR3 is TGTGCCAGCAGTGATATAGCGGGAGGAGAGACCCAGTACCTC. It encodes CASSDIAGGETQYL.

The chain employs TRBV9 and TRBJ2-1; D call uncertain. The CDR3 totals 14 residues. CDR1 is SGDLS and CDR2 is YYNGEE in the germline V gene. Trimming removed 3 bases from V and 3 bases from J, with 10 bases in between. For the CDR3, the DNA is TGTGCCAGCAGCGCCCAAGGCCGCTACAATGAGCAGTTCTTC. Protein: CASSAQGRYNEQFF. Full variable domain (missing parts from reference TRBV9 and TRBJ2-1): DSGVTQTPKHLITATGQRVTLRCSPRSGDLSVYWYQQSLDQGLQFLIQYYNGEERAKGNILERFSAQQFPDLHSELNLSSLELGDSALYFCASSAQGRYNEQFFGPGTRLTVL.

This clonotype was recorded a few times. The chain joins TRBV29-1 to TRBJ2-5; 10 nucleotides match TRBD1. The germline CDR1 and CDR2 sequences are SQVTM and ANQGSEA. This CDR3 is built from 14 residues. V was clipped by 6 bases and J by 5 bases; unmatched bases: 9. CDR3 bases: TGCAGCGTACAACAGACAGGGGGCAGGGAGACCCAGTACTTC. Protein: CSVQQTGGRETQYF.

This chain joins TRBV5-4 and TRBJ2-7; D is unclear. The CDR3 totals 14 residues. Germline values: CDR1 SGHNT, CDR2 YYREEE (reference sequence). V was pared by 4 bases and J by 2 bases, with 13 bases between. The CDR3 spells CASSVGPATYEQYF. In DNA form, the CDR3 reads TGTGCCAGCAGCGTCGGACCTGCCACCTACGAGCAGTACTTC.

The table lists this clonotype with many counts. The chain has TRBV24-1 and TRBJ2-5; TRBD2 matches 9 bases. Per the germline V gene, CDR1 is KGHDR and CDR2 is SFDVKD. Trimming cost V 1 base and J 4 bases; bases outside gene matches: 9. The CDR3 totals 17 residues. The CDR3 DNA is TGTGCCACCAGTGATTTTTCCCCTAGCGGGAACTCAGAGACCCAGTACTTC. Translating it yields CATSDFSPSGNSETQYF.

This clonotype was picked up many times. J is TRBJ2-5 and V is TRBV28, with D perhaps matching TRBD1 or TRBD2 (6 bases each). CDR1 is MDHEN and CDR2 is SYDVKM in the germline V gene. V lost 6 bases and J 5 bases, leaving 13 bases between the germline ends. The CDR3 has 13 amino acids. Written as DNA, the CDR3 is TGTGCCAGCAGATTCGGGGGCGACGAGACCCAGTACTTC. Translating gives CASRFGGDETQYF.

This clonotype was observed at least ten times. V usage is TRBV7-2 and J usage is TRBJ2-3; the D gene is possibly TRBD2 (5 bases). Matching the DNA end better, TRBJ2-5 makes the J call doubtful. The CDR3 spans 16 residues. Germline lookup yields CDR1 SGHTA and CDR2 FQGNSA. CDR3 coding DNA: TGTGCCAGCAGCTTAGGACCCGCGGACTCACTTACGACCCAGTACTTC. Translating it yields CASSLGPADSLTTQYF.

This clonotype was counted at least ten times. V and J are TRBV2 and TRBJ2-1, with 11 bases aligning to TRBD2. Germline assignment: CDR1 SNHLY and CDR2 FYNNEI. The CDR3 spans 15 residues. V lost 7 bases to trimming and J lost 2 bases; unmatched junction nucleotides: 4. CDR3 amino acids: CASNGLAGTYNEQFF. DNA of the CDR3: TGTGCCAGCAATGGACTAGCGGGTACCTACAATGAGCAGTTCTTC.

Ten or more counts support this clonotype. CDR3 coding DNA: TGTGCCAGCAGCCAAGGACTAGCGGGAGCCTACGAGCAGTACTTC. It codes for CASSQGLAGAYEQYF. The V call is TRBV11-2, the J call TRBJ2-7; 13 bases map to TRBD2. The CDR3 is 15 amino acids. The trim removed 5 bases at V and 2 bases at J, leaving 3 bases unmatched. CDR1 is SGHAT, CDR2 FQNNGV, per germline.

This clonotype was seen at least ten times. CDR3 in DNA: TGTGCCAGCCTTGAGGGGATGATGAACACTGAAGCTTTCTTT. Translation: CASLEGMMNTEAFF. The V and J genes are TRBV2 and TRBJ1-1, with TRBD1 as a possible D gene (5 bases). The CDR3 contains 14 residues. The germline V gene has CDR1 SNHLY and CDR2 FYNNEI. V lost 8 bases to trimming and J lost 0 bases, with 13 bases between them.

The chain recombines TRBV27 with TRBJ2-7, with a possible D match to TRBD1 (5 bases). Germline V lookup: CDR1 MNHEY, CDR2 SMNVEV (reference sequence). Trimming cost V 1 base and J 7 bases, with 14 bases left between them. There are 14 residues in the CDR3. The CDR3 nucleotides are TGTGCCAGCAGTTTATTAGGGGAAGTGAGGGAGCAGTACTTC. Protein product: CASSLLGEVREQYF.

The chain links TRBV5-6 to TRBJ2-1, with a possible D match to TRBD2 (6 bases). The CDR3 contains 16 residues. V gave up 0 bases and J gave up 3 bases, with 13 bases separating them. CDR1 SGHDT and CDR2 YYEEEE come from the germline V gene. The chain's CDR3 is CASSLDTRESYNEQFF. The CDR3 DNA follows: TGTGCCAGCAGCTTGGATACCCGGGAGAGCTACAATGAGCAGTTCTTC.

The V gene is TRBV2, the J gene TRBJ2-7, with TRBD1 matching over 8 bases. Trimming took 6 bases from V and 0 from J; bases not matched to a gene: 4. This CDR3 has 14 residues. CDR1 is SNHLY, CDR2 FYNNEI, per germline. In DNA form, the CDR3 reads TGTGCCAGCAGCGGGACAGGACACTCCTACGAGCAGTACTTC. Translated, it gives CASSGTGHSYEQYF. Supplemented by reference TRBV2 and TRBJ2-7, the full variable domain reads EPEVTQTPSHQVTQMGQEVILRCVPISNHLYFYWYRQILGQKVEFLVSFYNNEISEKSEIFDDQFSVERPDGSNFTLKIRSTKLEDSAMYFCASSGTGHSYEQYFGPGTRLTVT.

The chain links TRBV7-2 to TRBJ2-2; unclear D gene. CDR3 size: 13 residues. V was clipped by 1 base and J by 7 bases, with 7 bases between them. The germline gives CDR1 SGHTA, CDR2 FQGNSA. The CDR3 protein is CASSLVPRGELFF. Here the CDR3 DNA reads TGTGCCAGCAGCTTAGTTCCCCGCGGGGAGCTGTTTTTT.

In this sample, this clonotype turned up many times. This chain joins TRBV7-9 and TRBJ1-1, with a tentative D call TRBD1 (5 bases). Germline CDR1 reads SEHNR; CDR2 reads FQNEAQ (reference sequence). The ends were cut back, 5 bases at V and 6 bases at J, with 13 bases in the middle. The CDR3 runs 13 residues. For the CDR3, the DNA is TGTGCCAGCAGCCTCAGGGAATCGGCTGAAGCTTTCTTT. This encodes CASSLRESAEAFF.

The rearrangement links TRBV25-1 to TRBJ2-2, with 9 bases that match TRBD1. Germline V lookup: CDR1 MGHDK, CDR2 SYGVNS. The CDR3 spans 13 residues. V was pared by 4 bases and J by 6 bases, with 0 bases of the junction left unmatched. In nucleotides, the CDR3 is TGTGCCAGCAGTGGACAGGGGGCCGGGGAGCTGTTTTTT. The encoded protein is CASSGQGAGELFF.

This clonotype was observed a few times. This chain connects TRBV6-2 or TRBV6-3 to TRBJ1-1; TRBD1 matches at 8 bases. CDR1 and CDR2 (germline): MNHEY, SVGEGT. The CDR3 is 12 amino acids. Germline trimming cut 5 bases from V and 7 bases from J; bases unmatched to any gene: 3. DNA of the CDR3: TGTGCCAGCAGTCCGGGACAGGTTGAAGCTTTCTTT. Encoded protein: CASSPGQVEAFF.

This clonotype appeared many times. V usage is TRBV28 and J usage is TRBJ2-3; tentative D call: TRBD2 (6 bases). There are 13 residues in the CDR3. Deletions cut 7 bases from V and 3 bases from J, with 11 bases between. CDR1 and CDR2 (germline): MDHEN, SYDVKM. CDR3 amino acids: CASIPGTTDTQYF. The CDR3, as DNA: TGTGCCAGCATACCCGGGACTACAGATACGCAGTATTTT.

The rearrangement uses TRBV13 and TRBJ2-5, with 9 bases identical to TRBD1. The junction had 7 bases not matched to a gene; V was cut back by 5 bases and J by 3 bases. This CDR3 comprises 15 residues. The germline CDR1 and CDR2 sequences are PRHDT and FYEKMQ (reference sequence). The CDR3 region has the DNA TGTGCCAGCAGCAGAAGGACAGGGGCAGAAGAGACCCAGTACTTC. Residues: CASSRRTGAEETQYF.

A remark on this clonotype: This may be a read error, as it is one base from a much larger clone. The rearrangement links TRBV28 to TRBJ2-3; D call uncertain. CDR3 length: 16 amino acids. CDR1 is MDHEN, CDR2 SYDVKM, per germline. Trimming shortened V by 7 bases and J by 1 base, and 18 bases separated the two germline ends. CDR3 in DNA: TGTGCCAGCATTCCGGTTCCGCCTTCCCGCACAGATACGCAGTATTTT. Protein sequence: CASIPVPPSRTDTQYF.

This clonotype was seen a few times. This chain links TRBV19 with TRBJ2-3, with 8 nucleotides matching TRBD2. The germline gives CDR1 LNHDA, CDR2 SQIVND (reference sequence). This CDR3 region has 16 residues. Trimming removed 3 bases from V and 0 bases from J; junction bases left unmatched: 5. This chain's CDR3 is CASSMFPSGSTDTQYF. The CDR3 nucleotides are TGTGCCAGTAGTATGTTTCCTAGCGGGAGCACAGATACGCAGTATTTT. The full variable domain, with the rest looked up from reference TRBV19 and TRBJ2-3, is DGGITQSPKYLFRKEGQNVTLSCEQNLNHDAMYWYRQDPGQGLRLIYYSQIVNDFQKGDIAEGYSVSREKKESFPLTVTSAQKNPTAFYLCASSMFPSGSTDTQYFGPGTRLTVL.

This clonotype was counted many times. The V and J genes are TRBV20-1 and TRBJ2-2; D assignment may be TRBD1 or TRBD2 (5 bases each). Trimming took off 6 bases at V and 1 base at J, with 12 bases between the two ends. In germline, CDR1 is DFQATT, CDR2 SNEGSKA (reference sequence). The CDR3 covers 14 residues. The CDR3 coding sequence is TGCAGTGCCATCGGGACCCAGAACACCGGGGAGCTGTTTTTT. It translates to CSAIGTQNTGELFF.

The chain recombines TRBV7-9 with TRBJ2-1; no clear D. Looked up from germline, CDR1 is SEHNR and CDR2 is FQNEAQ (reference sequence). CDR3 length: 13 amino acids. V shed 5 bases and J shed 9 bases, with 14 bases lying between them. CDR3 in amino acids: CASSHPLVGEQFF. DNA of the CDR3: TGTGCCAGCAGCCACCCGCTGGTGGGTGAGCAGTTCTTC.

This clonotype was counted many times. Written as DNA, the CDR3 is TGTGCCAGCAGTTTATGGGCAGGAGTTGGTGAGCAGTTCTTC. Translation: CASSLWAGVGEQFF. V usage is TRBV28 and J usage is TRBJ2-1; D not resolved. The CDR3 extends over 14 amino acids. Germline CDR1 MDHEN, CDR2 SYDVKM. Between the trimmed V and J ends, which lost 0 bases and 9 bases, there was a span of 12 bases.